Here is one TCR beta chain with its context. These data are taken from a study of shared clonotypes between healthy human individuals. The germline CDR1 and CDR2 sequences are LNHDA and SQIVND (reference sequence). V lost 5 bases and J lost 1, with 11 bases in between. This CDR3 is 14 amino acids long. Some clones are missing from TCRdb's copy, which holds only in-frame ones; the method was immunoSEQ multiplex PCR. The profile shows about 2 million clones, roughly 94% of them singletons. The rearrangement joins TRBV19 to TRBJ1-1; no firm D call. This receptor was taken from a man between 18 and 35 years old in good health. The sample comprised naive CD4+ T cells sorted from blood. Subset: CD45RA+ positively selected. The CDR3, as DNA: TGTGCCAGTAGTCTCCTGACCGCGAACACTGAAGCTTTCTTT. It yields the protein CASSLLTANTEAFF.